This paragraph covers one T cell receptor beta chain sequence. In germline, CDR1 is LNHDA, CDR2 SQIVND (reference sequence). Trimming removed 5 bases from V and 1 base from J; junction bases left unmatched: 4. The CDR3 runs to 15 residues. This entry belongs to a study of blood T cell repertoires in COVID-19. Study background: Acute-phase and convalescent COVID-19 samples originated in the United States, Italy and Spain.

Per the study methods: The authors estimated nucleated cell counts from reference gene primer amplification. Measured with immunoSEQ multiplex PCR; TCRdb has only the in-frame clones, and not every one. D and trimming come from the DNA, and the V and J calls and clone size come from that table. Of 80,000 to 100,000 clones listed, roughly 90% were seen once; the top ten hold roughly 1.5%. The sample was peripheral blood. This sequence originates from a human donor with active COVID-19. The donor label of this sample is uncertain. The rearrangement links TRBV19 to TRBJ2-2; 7 bases are shared with TRBD1. CDR3 DNA: TGTGCCAGTAGTGCATGGACAGGGAACACCGGGGAGCTGTTTTTT. Its translation is CASSAWTGNTGELFF.